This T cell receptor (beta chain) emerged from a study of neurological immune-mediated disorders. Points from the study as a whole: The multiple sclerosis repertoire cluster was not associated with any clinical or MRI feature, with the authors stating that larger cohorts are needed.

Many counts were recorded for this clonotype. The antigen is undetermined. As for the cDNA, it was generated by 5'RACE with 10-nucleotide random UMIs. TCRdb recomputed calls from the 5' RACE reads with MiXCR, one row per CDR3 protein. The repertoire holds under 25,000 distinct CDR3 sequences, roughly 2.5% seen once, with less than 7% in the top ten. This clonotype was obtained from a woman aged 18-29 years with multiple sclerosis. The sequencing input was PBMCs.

DNA of the CDR3: TGTGCCAGCAGTTTAGACAGGGTGAATGAGCAGTTCTTC. It translates to CASSLDRVNEQFF. This sequence joins TRBV27 and TRBJ2-1; 7 bases map to TRBD1. The CDR3 consists of 13 residues. Trimming cost V 2 bases and J 7 bases; bases outside gene matches: 2. Germline CDR1 is MNHEY and CDR2 is SMNVEV (reference sequence).